These 26 T cell receptor beta chains were all obtained from the same sample, sequenced in a study of OX40 agonist ivuxolimab in advanced cancers. TCRdb keeps only in-frame clones here, not all; method: immunoSEQ multiplex PCR. The sample has about 24,000 clones; around 85% are singletons. The source material was CD4+ or CD8+ T cells sorted from blood, sampled in a trial of the OX40 agonist ivuxolimab. The source of these receptors is an adult with an advanced solid tumor such as melanoma, head and neck, liver or kidney cancer.

The chain carries TRBV7-3 and TRBJ2-2; 9 bases are shared with TRBD2. CDR3 length: 16 amino acids. Germline CDR1 and CDR2: SGHTA and FQGTGA. Germline trimming cut 0 bases from V and 6 bases from J; bases unmatched to any gene: 5. DNA of the CDR3: TGTGCCAGCAGCTTAACCGGGACTAGCACACCCGGGGAGCTGTTTTTT. Its protein product is CASSLTGTSTPGELFF.

The rearrangement links TRBV9 to TRBJ2-3; no clear D. Trimming pared 0 bases from V and 4 bases from J, leaving 0 bases between. The germline V gene encodes CDR1 SGDLS and CDR2 YYNGEE. CDR3 length: 11 residues. The CDR3 coding sequence is TGTGCCAGCAGCGTAGCAGATACGCAGTATTTT. It is translated as CASSVADTQYF.

The chain recombines TRBV7-2 with TRBJ1-1; perhaps TRBD1 as D (6 bases). Germline assignment: CDR1 SGHTA and CDR2 FQGNSA. This CDR3 comprises 13 residues. V dropped 5 bases and J dropped 6 bases, with 13 bases sitting between them. The CDR3 DNA follows: TGTGCCAGCAGCACTAGACAGGCCTCTGAAGCTTTCTTT. It encodes CASSTRQASEAFF.

The rearrangement joins TRBV7-2 to TRBJ2-5, with D perhaps TRBD1 or TRBD2 (5 bases each). V lost 0 bases and J lost 3, with 11 bases in between. Germline lookup yields CDR1 SGHTA and CDR2 FQGNSA. The CDR3 covers 15 residues. This chain's CDR3 is CASSLAQRGEETQYF. CDR3 DNA: TGTGCCAGCAGCTTAGCGCAGAGAGGGGAAGAGACCCAGTACTTC.

CDR3 in DNA: TGTGCCAGCAGGGGGACTAGCGGCCCCCAAGAGACCCAGTACTTC. Amino acids: CASRGTSGPQETQYF. The chain joins TRBV6-6 to TRBJ2-5; TRBD2 agrees at 11 bases. CDR3 length: 15 amino acids. Losses at the gene ends were 6 bases for V and 1 base for J; bases not matched to a gene: 4. Germline-derived CDR1 and CDR2 are MNHNY and SVGAGI (reference sequence).

The chain has TRBV29-1 and TRBJ2-1, with D perhaps assigned TRBD1 or TRBD2 (7 bases each). CDR1 is SQVTM and CDR2 is ANQGSEA in the germline V gene. V was pared by 7 bases and J by 2 bases, with 15 bases between. CDR3 length equals 14 residues. The CDR3 is CSAQGGLTYNEQFF. CDR3 bases: TGCAGCGCCCAGGGGGGACTAACCTACAATGAGCAGTTCTTC.

The chain combines TRBV30 with TRBJ2-7; D uncertain. Germline V gene data show CDR1 as GTSNPN and CDR2 as SVGIG (reference sequence). V was trimmed by 0 bases and J by 0 bases, leaving 9 bases between them. The length of the CDR3 is 14 residues. DNA of the CDR3: TGTGCCTGGAGTGTACGGGCGGTCTCCTACGAGCAGTACTTC. It codes for CAWSVRAVSYEQYF.

The chain links TRBV6-5 to TRBJ2-1; tentative D call: TRBD1 (7 bases). The CDR3 consists of 16 residues. Trimming removed 0 bases at V and 8 bases at J, with 17 bases between. Germline loops: CDR1 MNHEY, CDR2 SVGAGI. The CDR3 spells CASSYSRQGLGHEQFF. The DNA of the CDR3 is TGTGCCAGCAGTTACTCCCGACAGGGACTGGGGCATGAGCAGTTCTTC.

The CDR3 loop reads CASSQEAAGNTEAFF. The CDR3 DNA follows: TGTGCCAGCAGCCAAGAAGCAGCCGGGAACACTGAAGCTTTCTTT. The chain recombines TRBV4-2 with TRBJ1-1; D is unclear. V was pared by 0 bases and J by 1 base, with 9 bases between. The CDR3 contains 15 residues. The germline V gene encodes CDR1 LGHNA and CDR2 YNFKEQ.

The CDR3 DNA sequence: TGTGCCAGCAGTGATAGTGGACAGGGGAACACTGAAGCTTTCTTT. Protein sequence: CASSDSGQGNTEAFF. J is TRBJ1-1 and V is TRBV2; 8 bases match TRBD1. This CDR3 spans 15 amino acids. Germline V CDR1 and CDR2: SNHLY, FYNNEI. Trimming took 3 bases from V and 1 from J; bases not matched to a gene: 4. Full variable domain (remainder filled in from reference TRBV2 and TRBJ1-1): EPEVTQTPSHQVTQMGQEVILRCVPISNHLYFYWYRQILGQKVEFLVSFYNNEISEKSEIFDDQFSVERPDGSNFTLKIRSTKLEDSAMYFCASSDSGQGNTEAFFGQGTRLTVV.

This chain links TRBV5-1 with TRBJ1-4; 10 positions match TRBD1. CDR3 length equals 15 residues. After removal of 4 bases from V and 8 bases from J, the junction contained 8 bases not matched to a gene. Germline CDR1 SGHRS, CDR2 YFSETQ. The CDR3 reads CASSPGTGDGEKLFF. The CDR3, as DNA: TGCGCCAGCAGCCCTGGGACAGGGGATGGGGAAAAACTGTTTTTT.

In DNA form, the CDR3 reads TGTGCCAGCAGCGGATCAGTCGTCACAGATACGCAGTATTTT. It translates to CASSGSVVTDTQYF. The chain recombines TRBV5-5 with TRBJ2-3; D uncertain. This CDR3 spans 14 amino acids. V was shortened by 4 bases and J by 2 bases, with 11 bases between the two germline ends. Germline lookup yields CDR1 SGHKS and CDR2 YYEKEE (reference sequence).

This chain uses TRBV14 with TRBJ2-6; D is undetermined. V was clipped by 2 bases and J by 0 bases, with 2 bases between them. Germline-derived CDR1 and CDR2 are SGHDN and FVKESK. There are 14 residues in the CDR3. The CDR3 DNA reads TGTGCCAGCAGCCAATCCTCTGGGGCCAACGTCCTGACTTTC. Amino acid sequence: CASSQSSGANVLTF.

This clone was recorded once. The chain couples TRBV30 to TRBJ2-5; possible D gene TRBD1, 5 bases. The V and J ends lost 4 bases and 3 bases respectively, with 12 bases between them. The germline V gene has CDR1 GTSNPN and CDR2 SVGIG (reference sequence). CDR3 size: 13 residues. CDR3 DNA: TGTGCCTGGAAACACAGGTCCAAAGAGACCCAGTACTTC. Protein sequence: CAWKHRSKETQYF.

Here the CDR3 DNA reads TGTGCCAGCAGCTTAACGCGGAGACAGGGGAGCGGGGAGCTGTTTTTT. Amino acids: CASSLTRRQGSGELFF. The V and J genes are TRBV7-3 and TRBJ2-2, with 8 bases identical to TRBD1. Looked up from germline, CDR1 is SGHTA and CDR2 is FQGTGA. The CDR3 contains 16 residues. V gave up 0 bases and J gave up 7 bases; unmatched junction bases: 7.

To note about this clone: This sample also contains other DNA sequences that code for the same CDR3. The chain carries TRBV20-1 and TRBJ2-3; D is uncertain. With 1 base removed from V and 6 bases from J, the gap between germline ends came to 5 bases. This CDR3 contains 11 residues. Germline lookup yields CDR1 DFQATT and CDR2 SNEGSKA (reference sequence). CDR3 in amino acids: CSARAGDTQYF. Here the CDR3 DNA reads TGCAGTGCTAGAGCGGGTGATACGCAGTATTTT.

This clone was seen just once. The chain recombines TRBV29-1 with TRBJ2-1; D might be TRBD1 (5 bases). Germline-derived CDR1 and CDR2 are SQVTM and ANQGSEA. CDR3 length equals 13 residues. Trimming removed 7 bases from V and 5 bases from J, with 15 bases in between. The CDR3 region is CSAAPTGNNEQFF. In DNA, the CDR3 is TGCAGCGCCGCCCCTACAGGTAACAATGAGCAGTTCTTC.

The chain combines TRBV6-6 with TRBJ2-7; 8 bases are a match to TRBD1. The germline V gene encodes CDR1 MNHNY and CDR2 SVGAGI (reference sequence). The CDR3 is 14 amino acids. Germline trimming cut 4 bases from V and 5 bases from J; bases unmatched to any gene: 7. The CDR3 DNA reads TGTGCCAGCAGTTCGCTGGACAGGGCACACGAGCAGTACTTC. It encodes CASSSLDRAHEQYF.

The chain recombines TRBV5-1 with TRBJ2-3, with D possibly being TRBD2 (6 bases). CDR1 and CDR2 from the germline V gene are SGHRS and YFSETQ. Trimming cost V 1 base and J 3 bases, with 12 bases left between them. This CDR3 comprises 15 residues. The chain's CDR3 is CASSLTGVNTDTQYF. The CDR3 DNA sequence: TGCGCCAGCAGCTTGACGGGGGTTAATACAGATACGCAGTATTTT. The full variable domain, in which reference TRBV5-1 and TRBJ2-3 provide the parts outside the CDR3, is KAGVTQTPRYLIKTRGQQVTLSCSPISGHRSVSWYQQTPGQGLQFLFEYFSETQRNKGNFPGRFSGRQFSNSRSEMNVSTLELGDSALYLCASSLTGVNTDTQYFGPGTRLTVL.

The chain employs TRBV7-2 and TRBJ1-1; 7 bases fit TRBD1. The J segment lost 0 bases and the V segment lost 0 bases, leaving 1 base of the junction unmatched. In germline, CDR1 is SGHTA, CDR2 FQGNSA. CDR3 size: 15 residues. In DNA, the CDR3 is TGTGCCAGCAGCTTAGCGGGACAGATGAACACTGAAGCTTTCTTT. Translation gives CASSLAGQMNTEAFF.

The V gene is TRBV7-2, the J gene TRBJ2-1, with a weak D call TRBD1 (5 bases). The germline gives CDR1 SGHTA, CDR2 FQGNSA. The V gene lost 4 bases and the J gene lost 7 bases, with 17 bases spanning the gap. The CDR3 totals 15 residues. The CDR3 protein is CASSSDISSRNEQFF. For the CDR3, the DNA is TGTGCCAGCAGCTCGGACATATCTTCGAGGAATGAGCAGTTCTTC.

This sequence joins TRBV7-2 and TRBJ1-4; 7 nucleotides line up with TRBD1. Germline assignment: CDR1 SGHTA and CDR2 FQGNSA. The CDR3 consists of 15 residues. Unmatched junction bases numbered 3, after V lost 0 bases and J lost 5 bases. In nucleotides, the CDR3 is TGTGCCAGCAGCTTAGCCACAGGGGCGAATGAAAAACTGTTTTTT. Protein product: CASSLATGANEKLFF.

The rearrangement links TRBV5-6 to TRBJ1-2; tentative D call: TRBD1 (5 bases). Trimming shortened V by 4 bases and J by 2 bases, and 15 bases separated the two germline ends. CDR1 is SGHDT, CDR2 YYEEEE, per germline. This CDR3 comprises 15 residues. CDR3: CASSTRTGRNYGYTF. The CDR3 nucleotides read TGTGCCAGCAGCACGAGGACGGGGCGGAACTATGGCTACACCTTC. Complete variable domain (other parts from reference TRBV5-6 and TRBJ1-2): DAGVTQSPTHLIKTRGQQVTLRCSPKSGHDTVSWYQQALGQGPQFIFQYYEEEERQRGNFPDRFSGHQFPNYSSELNVNALLLGDSALYLCASSTRTGRNYGYTFGSGTRLTVV.

The chain recombines TRBV2 with TRBJ1-1; the D is unclear. V was shortened by 4 bases and J by 1 base, with 10 bases between the two germline ends. Germline CDR1 reads SNHLY; CDR2 reads FYNNEI. This CDR3 contains 14 residues. Here the CDR3 DNA reads TGTGCCAGCAGTGCCGGCAGGACGAACACTGAAGCTTTCTTT. It translates to CASSAGRTNTEAFF.

This clone is a singleton in its sample. The rearrangement joins TRBV2 to TRBJ2-7; D remains ambiguous. The CDR3 extends over 13 amino acids. Germline V gene sequence: CDR1 SNHLY, CDR2 FYNNEI. The V end was cut by 4 bases, the J end by 2 bases, with 9 bases between. CDR3 loop: CASSVPLAYEQYF. DNA of the CDR3: TGTGCCAGCAGTGTCCCCCTAGCCTACGAGCAGTACTTC.

The chain couples TRBV25-1 to TRBJ1-6, with TRBD1 as a possible D gene (5 bases). V lost 5 bases and J 7 bases, leaving 9 bases between the germline ends. The CDR3 covers 13 residues. The V gene's germline CDR1 is MGHDK and CDR2 SYGVNS. DNA for the CDR3: TGTGCCAGCAGTCCAGGGTGGAATTCACCCCTCCACTTT. Protein sequence: CASSPGWNSPLHF. The full variable domain, in which reference TRBV25-1 and TRBJ1-6 provide the parts outside the CDR3, is EADIYQTPRYLVIGTGKKITLECSQTMGHDKMYWYQQDPGMELHLIHYSYGVNSTEKGDLSSESTVSRIRTEHFPLTLESARPSHTSQYLCASSPGWNSPLHFGNGTRLTVT.